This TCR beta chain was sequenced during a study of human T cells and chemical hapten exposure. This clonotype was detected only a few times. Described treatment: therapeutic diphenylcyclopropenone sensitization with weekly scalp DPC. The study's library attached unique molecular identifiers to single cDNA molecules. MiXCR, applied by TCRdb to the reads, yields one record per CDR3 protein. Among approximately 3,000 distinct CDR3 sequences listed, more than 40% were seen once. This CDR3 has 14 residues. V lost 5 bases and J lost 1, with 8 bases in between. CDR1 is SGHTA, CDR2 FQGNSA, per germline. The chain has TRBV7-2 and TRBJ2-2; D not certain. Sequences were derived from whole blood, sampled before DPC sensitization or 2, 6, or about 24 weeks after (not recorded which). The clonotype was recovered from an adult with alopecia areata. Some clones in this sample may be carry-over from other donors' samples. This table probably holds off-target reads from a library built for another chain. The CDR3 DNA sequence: TGTGCCAGCAGCCTTGACTTGAACACCGGGGAGCTGTTTTTT. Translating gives CASSLDLNTGELFF. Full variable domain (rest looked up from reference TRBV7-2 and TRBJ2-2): GAGVSQSPSNKVTEKGKDVELRCDPISGHTALYWYRQSLGQGLEFLIYFQGNSAPDKSGLPSDRFSAERTGGSVSTLTIQRTQQEDSAVYLCASSLDLNTGELFFGEGSRLTVL.